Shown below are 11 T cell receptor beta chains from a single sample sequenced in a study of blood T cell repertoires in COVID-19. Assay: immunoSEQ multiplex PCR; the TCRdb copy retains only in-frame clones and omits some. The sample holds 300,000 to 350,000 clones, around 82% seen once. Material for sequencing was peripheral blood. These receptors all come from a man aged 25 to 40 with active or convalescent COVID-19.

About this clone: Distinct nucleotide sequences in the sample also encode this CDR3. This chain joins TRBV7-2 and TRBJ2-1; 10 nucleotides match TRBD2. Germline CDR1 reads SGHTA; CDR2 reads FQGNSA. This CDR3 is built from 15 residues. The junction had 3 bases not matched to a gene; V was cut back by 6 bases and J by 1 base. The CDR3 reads CASRRTSGSYNEQFF. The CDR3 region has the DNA TGTGCCAGCAGACGGACTAGCGGATCCTACAATGAGCAGTTCTTC.

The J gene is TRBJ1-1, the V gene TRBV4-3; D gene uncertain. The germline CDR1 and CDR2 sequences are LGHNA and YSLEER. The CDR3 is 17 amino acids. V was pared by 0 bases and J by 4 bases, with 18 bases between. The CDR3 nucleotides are TGCGCCAGCAGCCAAGATTGGAGTGTAACCTGGAGCACTGAAGCTTTCTTT. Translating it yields CASSQDWSVTWSTEAFF.

CDR3 region: CASRSRTAINYGYTF. In DNA, the CDR3 is TGTGCCTCCCGGTCCCGGACAGCGATTAACTATGGCTACACCTTC. The chain is built from TRBV30 and TRBJ1-2; D is perhaps TRBD1 (6 bases). The CDR3 consists of 15 residues. The germline CDR1 and CDR2 sequences are GTSNPN and SVGIG (reference sequence). The germline V and J ends were trimmed by 7 bases and 1 base, with 19 bases remaining between them.

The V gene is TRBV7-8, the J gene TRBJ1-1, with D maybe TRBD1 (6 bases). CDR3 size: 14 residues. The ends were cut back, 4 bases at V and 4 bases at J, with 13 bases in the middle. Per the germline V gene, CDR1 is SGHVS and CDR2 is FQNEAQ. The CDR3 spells CASSWGGQSTEAFF. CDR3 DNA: TGTGCCAGCAGCTGGGGGGGGCAAAGCACTGAAGCTTTCTTT.

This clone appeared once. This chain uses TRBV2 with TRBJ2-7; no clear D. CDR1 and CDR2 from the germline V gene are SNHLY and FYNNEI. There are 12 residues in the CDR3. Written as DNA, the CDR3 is TGTGCTACCCAGTACGTCCCCTACGAGCAGTACTTC. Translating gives CATQYVPYEQYF.

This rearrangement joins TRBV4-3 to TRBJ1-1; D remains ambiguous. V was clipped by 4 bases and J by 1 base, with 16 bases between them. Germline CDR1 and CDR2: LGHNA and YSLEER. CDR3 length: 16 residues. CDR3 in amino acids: CASSLMIGRSNTEAFF. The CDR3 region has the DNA TGCGCCAGCAGCCTTATGATAGGGAGGTCGAACACTGAAGCTTTCTTT.

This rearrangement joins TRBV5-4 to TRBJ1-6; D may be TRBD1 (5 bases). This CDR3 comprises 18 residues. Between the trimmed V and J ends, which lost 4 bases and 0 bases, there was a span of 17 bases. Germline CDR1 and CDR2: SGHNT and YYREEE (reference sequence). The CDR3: CASSRGPGLSSYNSPLHF. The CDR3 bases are TGTGCCAGCAGCCGGGGACCGGGACTAAGCTCCTATAATTCACCCCTCCACTTT. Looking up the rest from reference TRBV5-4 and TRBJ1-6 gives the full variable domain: ETGVTQSPTHLIKTRGQQVTLRCSSQSGHNTVSWYQQALGQGPQFIFQYYREEENGRGNFPPRFSGLQFPNYSSELNVNALELDDSALYLCASSRGPGLSSYNSPLHFGNGTRLTVT.

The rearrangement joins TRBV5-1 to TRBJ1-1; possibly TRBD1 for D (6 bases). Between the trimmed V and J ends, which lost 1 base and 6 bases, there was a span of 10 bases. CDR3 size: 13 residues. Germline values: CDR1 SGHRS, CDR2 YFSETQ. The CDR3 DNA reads TGCGCCAGCAGCTTGAGAGGGGGGGCTGAAGCTTTCTTT. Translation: CASSLRGGAEAFF.

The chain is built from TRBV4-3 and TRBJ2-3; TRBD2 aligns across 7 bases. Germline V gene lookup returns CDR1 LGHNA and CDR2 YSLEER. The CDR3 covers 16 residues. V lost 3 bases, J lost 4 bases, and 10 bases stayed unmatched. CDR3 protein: CASSHELREWADTQYF. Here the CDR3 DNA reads TGCGCCAGCAGCCACGAACTGCGGGAGTGGGCAGATACGCAGTATTTT.

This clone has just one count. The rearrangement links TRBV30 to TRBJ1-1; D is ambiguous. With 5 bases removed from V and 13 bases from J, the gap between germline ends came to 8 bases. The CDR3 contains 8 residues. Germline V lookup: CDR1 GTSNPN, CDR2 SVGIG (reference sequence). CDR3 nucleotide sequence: TGTGCCTGGGGTCGGGGTTTCTTT. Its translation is CAWGRGFF. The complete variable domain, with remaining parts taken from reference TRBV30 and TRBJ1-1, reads SQTIHQWPATLVQPVGSPLSLECTVEGTSNPNLYWYRQAAGRGLQLLFYSVGIGQISSEVPQNLSASRPQDRQFILSSKKLLLSDSGFYLCAWGRGFFGQGTRLTVV.

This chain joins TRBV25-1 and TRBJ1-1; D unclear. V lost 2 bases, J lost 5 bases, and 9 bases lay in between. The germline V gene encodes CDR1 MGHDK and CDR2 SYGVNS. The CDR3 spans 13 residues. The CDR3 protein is CASSEPTRTEAFF. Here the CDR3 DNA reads TGTGCCAGCAGTGAACCTACGAGGACTGAAGCTTTCTTT.